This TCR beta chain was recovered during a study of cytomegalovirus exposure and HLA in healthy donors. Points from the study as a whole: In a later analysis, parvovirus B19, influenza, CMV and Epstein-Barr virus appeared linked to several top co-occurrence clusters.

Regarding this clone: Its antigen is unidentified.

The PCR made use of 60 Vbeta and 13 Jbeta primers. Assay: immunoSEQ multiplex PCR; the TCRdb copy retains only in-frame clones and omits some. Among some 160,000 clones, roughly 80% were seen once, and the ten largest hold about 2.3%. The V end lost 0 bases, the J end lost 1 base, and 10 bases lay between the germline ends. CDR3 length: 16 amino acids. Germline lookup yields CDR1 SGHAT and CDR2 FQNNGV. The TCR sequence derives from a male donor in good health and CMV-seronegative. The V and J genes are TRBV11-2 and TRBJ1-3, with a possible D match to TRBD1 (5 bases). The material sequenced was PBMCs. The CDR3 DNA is TGTGCCAGCAGCTTAGAACGTGCAGGGTCTGGAAACACCATATATTTT. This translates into CASSLERAGSGNTIYF.